Presented here are 23 T cell receptor beta chains from one specimen sequenced in a study of cytomegalovirus exposure and HLA in healthy donors. The PCR ran on 60 Vbeta and 13 Jbeta primers. Produced via immunoSEQ multiplex PCR; TCRdb's table is partial and in-frame only. The sample has over 150,000 clones, approximately 80% seen once. The sample taken for sequencing was PBMCs. The receptors originated from a girl aged 2-9 years in good health and CMV-seropositive.

The chain uses TRBV6-1 and TRBJ1-4; no firm D call. Trimming pared 4 bases from V and 0 bases from J, leaving 9 bases between. This CDR3 has 15 amino acids. CDR1 MNHNS and CDR2 SASEGT come from the germline V gene. This CDR3 is CASSGDTATNEKLFF. CDR3 bases: TGTGCCAGCAGTGGAGATACTGCAACTAATGAAAAACTGTTTTTT.

J is TRBJ1-3 and V is TRBV6-1; 8 nucleotides agree with TRBD1. The V gene end was trimmed by 2 bases and the J gene end by 1 base; junction bases not matched to a gene: 10. This CDR3 is 18 amino acids long. Germline loops: CDR1 MNHNS, CDR2 SASEGT. This CDR3 is CASSEYYPGGSSGNTIYF. The CDR3 region has the DNA TGTGCCAGCAGTGAATATTACCCAGGGGGCTCGTCTGGAAACACCATATATTTT.

This chain uses TRBV7-9 with TRBJ1-5; D uncertain. Germline loops: CDR1 SEHNR, CDR2 FQNEAQ (reference sequence). The CDR3 has 13 residues. V was shortened by 3 bases and J by 4 bases, with 7 bases between the two germline ends. The chain's CDR3 is CASSFSPNQPQHF. CDR3 sequence (DNA): TGTGCCAGCAGCTTTAGTCCAAATCAGCCCCAGCATTTT.

Here the CDR3 reads CASSITGRSSGNTIYF. The CDR3 nucleotides read TGTGCCAGCAGTATTACAGGGCGCTCCTCTGGAAACACCATATATTTT. The genes are TRBV28 and TRBJ1-3, with a weak D call TRBD1 (6 bases). Trimming removed 5 bases from V and 0 bases from J, with 14 bases in between. CDR3 size: 16 residues. The germline V gene encodes CDR1 MDHEN and CDR2 SYDVKM. Variable domain in full (rest from reference TRBV28 and TRBJ1-3): DVKVTQSSRYLVKRTGEKVFLECVQDMDHENMFWYRQDPGLGLRLIYFSYDVKMKEKGDIPEGYSVSREKKERFSLILESASTNQTSMYLCASSITGRSSGNTIYFGEGSWLTVV.

This CDR3 reads CASSLITGSKTYEQYF. The DNA for the CDR3 is TGTGCCAGCAGCTTGATTACGGGGTCTAAAACCTACGAGCAGTACTTC. The chain joins TRBV5-5 to TRBJ2-7; tentative D call: TRBD2 (5 bases). The germline CDR1 and CDR2 sequences are SGHKS and YYEKEE (reference sequence). The CDR3 loop spans 16 amino acids. The ends were cut back, 1 base at V and 2 bases at J, with 16 bases in the middle.

V is TRBV4-2 and J is TRBJ2-7; D may be TRBD1 (6 bases). The CDR3 extends over 18 amino acids. Trimming cost V 3 bases and J 3 bases, with 24 bases left between them. CDR1 and CDR2 (germline): LGHNA, YNFKEQ. In nucleotides, the CDR3 is TGTGCCAGCAGCCAGGACCGCCGGGCCGTACAGGGCAACTACGAGCAGTACTTC. It is translated as CASSQDRRAVQGNYEQYF.

V usage is TRBV5-1 and J usage is TRBJ1-3; 9 nucleotides line up with TRBD1. From germline, CDR1 is SGHRS and CDR2 YFSETQ. V dropped 4 bases and J dropped 4; count of bases not matched to a gene: 6. This CDR3 is built from 15 residues. CDR3 region: CASSITGGIGNTIYF. As DNA, the CDR3 is TGCGCCAGCAGCATCACAGGGGGCATCGGAAACACCATATATTTT.

The chain couples TRBV5-1 to TRBJ2-7, with unresolved D. V lost 0 bases and J lost 1, with 8 bases in between. Germline V gives CDR1 SGHRS, CDR2 YFSETQ. The length of the CDR3 is 14 residues. The CDR3 DNA follows: TGCGCCAGCAGCTTGGACAGTAATTCCTACGAGCAGTACTTC. Amino acids: CASSLDSNSYEQYF. Looking up the rest from reference TRBV5-1 and TRBJ2-7 gives the full variable domain: KAGVTQTPRYLIKTRGQQVTLSCSPISGHRSVSWYQQTPGQGLQFLFEYFSETQRNKGNFPGRFSGRQFSNSRSEMNVSTLELGDSALYLCASSLDSNSYEQYFGPGTRLTVT.

The chain employs TRBV5-4 and TRBJ2-5; possible D gene TRBD2, 6 bases. Per the germline V gene, CDR1 is SGHNT and CDR2 is YYREEE (reference sequence). V lost 3 bases and J lost 2, with 11 bases in between. The CDR3 has 14 amino acids. The DNA for the CDR3 is TGTGCCAGCAGCTACCAGGGAGGTCAAGAGACCCAGTACTTC. It yields the protein CASSYQGGQETQYF.

The chain combines TRBV7-9 with TRBJ2-1; 12 bases align to TRBD2. CDR1 is SEHNR, CDR2 FQNEAQ, per germline (reference sequence). V shed 5 bases, J shed 3 bases, and the junction held 2 bases outside the gene matches. CDR3 length: 15 residues. The CDR3 bases are TGTGCCAGCAGCCGACTAGCGGGAGACTACAATGAGCAGTTCTTC. This codes for CASSRLAGDYNEQFF. The complete variable domain, with remaining parts taken from reference TRBV7-9 and TRBJ2-1, reads DTGVSQNPRHKITKRGQNVTFRCDPISEHNRLYWYRQTLGQGPEFLTYFQNEAQLEKSRLLSDRFSAERPKGSFSTLEIQRTEQGDSAMYLCASSRLAGDYNEQFFGPGTRLTVL.

The V and J genes are TRBV4-1 and TRBJ2-7; TRBD2 might be the D (5 bases). Deletions cut 4 bases from V and 0 bases from J, with 10 bases between. This CDR3 has 14 residues. Per germline, CDR1 MGHRA and CDR2 YSYEKL. Written as DNA, the CDR3 is TGCGCCAGCAGCCGGCGGGTAAGCTCCTACGAGCAGTACTTC. Its translation: CASSRRVSSYEQYF.

This clone was counted between two and nine times. V gene TRBV5-1 combines with J gene TRBJ1-4, with D perhaps TRBD1 (5 bases). CDR3 length: 14 amino acids. Per the germline V gene, CDR1 is SGHRS and CDR2 is YFSETQ. Trimming pared 2 bases from V and 7 bases from J, leaving 12 bases between. The CDR3 here is CASSLGQGIEKLFF. The DNA of the CDR3 is TGCGCCAGCAGCTTAGGTCAGGGTATTGAAAAACTGTTTTTT.

The chain employs TRBV9 and TRBJ2-3; 7 bases agree with TRBD2. Trimming cost V 0 bases and J 5 bases; bases outside gene matches: 6. The germline V gene encodes CDR1 SGDLS and CDR2 YYNGEE. This CDR3 comprises 15 residues. Here the CDR3 DNA reads TGTGCCAGCAGCGTAGGGTCTAGCGGTGAAGATACGCAGTATTTT. Its translation is CASSVGSSGEDTQYF.

This clone has only a few counts. J is TRBJ1-1 and V is TRBV30, with 8 positions matching TRBD1. This CDR3 contains 13 residues. The V gene's germline CDR1 is GTSNPN and CDR2 SVGIG (reference sequence). After removal of 4 bases from V and 1 base from J, the junction contained 2 bases not matched to a gene. CDR3 region: CAWKTGANTEAFF. CDR3 coding DNA: TGTGCCTGGAAGACAGGGGCGAACACTGAAGCTTTCTTT.

V usage is TRBV5-6 and J usage is TRBJ2-1; TRBD1 might be the D (7 bases). V was trimmed by 0 bases and J by 0 bases, leaving 10 bases between them. CDR1 SGHDT and CDR2 YYEEEE come from the germline V gene. This CDR3 is 16 amino acids long. The DNA of the CDR3 is TGTGCCAGCAGCTTGGACAGGGGAGGCTCCTACAATGAGCAGTTCTTC. Translating it yields CASSLDRGGSYNEQFF.

The chain uses TRBV2 and TRBJ2-1; 7 nucleotides line up with TRBD2. Germline CDR1 and CDR2: SNHLY and FYNNEI. V was clipped by 3 bases and J by 0 bases; unmatched bases: 5. This CDR3 comprises 16 residues. The CDR3 region has the DNA TGTGCCAGCAGTGAGCGAGCGGGGTTCTCCTACAATGAGCAGTTCTTC. Its translation: CASSERAGFSYNEQFF.

The rearrangement links TRBV2 to TRBJ1-2; D not resolved. The length of the CDR3 is 13 residues. Trimming removed 1 base from V and 4 bases from J, with 7 bases in between. Germline V CDR1 and CDR2: SNHLY, FYNNEI. CDR3 region: CASSEGSIYGYTF. The CDR3 coding sequence is TGTGCCAGCAGTGAAGGCAGTATCTATGGCTACACCTTC.

The rearrangement joins TRBV5-4 to TRBJ2-3; D is uncertain. Germline assignment: CDR1 SGHNT and CDR2 YYREEE (reference sequence). V was cut by 2 bases and J by 0 bases, with 13 bases left in between. CDR3 length: 16 amino acids. CDR3 region: CASSFLRASSTDTQYF. The CDR3, as DNA: TGTGCCAGCAGCTTTTTAAGAGCGTCTAGCACAGATACGCAGTATTTT.

The sample holds a few counts of this clone. The chain is built from TRBV6-5 and TRBJ1-2; 7 bases fit TRBD1. Germline loops: CDR1 MNHEY, CDR2 SVGAGI. J lost 6 bases, V lost 6 bases, and 7 bases had no gene match. This CDR3 contains 13 residues. In nucleotides, the CDR3 is TGTGCCAGCAGGTCCGGGACAGCAAATGGCTACACCTTC. Translation gives CASRSGTANGYTF.

The V gene is TRBV4-2, the J gene TRBJ2-1, with 10 bases lining up with TRBD1. The ends lost 4 bases at V and 5 bases at J; junction bases unmatched: 2. This CDR3 is 14 amino acids long. Germline V gene sequence: CDR1 LGHNA, CDR2 YNFKEQ. In nucleotides, the CDR3 is TGTGCCAGCAGCCGCGGGACAGGGGACAATGAGCAGTTCTTC. Protein: CASSRGTGDNEQFF.

The chain is built from TRBV28 and TRBJ1-1; 7 positions agree with TRBD1. V gave up 5 bases and J gave up 2 bases; unmatched junction bases: 5. CDR1 MDHEN and CDR2 SYDVKM come from the germline V gene. This CDR3 contains 14 residues. This CDR3 is CASSGGQHNTEAFF. CDR3 bases: TGTGCCAGCAGTGGGGGACAGCACAACACTGAAGCTTTCTTT.

This chain connects TRBV5-1 to TRBJ2-7; D may be TRBD1 (5 bases). The CDR3 sequence is 14 residues long. Germline assignment: CDR1 SGHRS and CDR2 YFSETQ. V was cut by 7 bases and J by 3 bases, with 17 bases left in between. CDR3 nucleotide sequence: TGCGCCAGCCGCCCTACAGGTCTTGACTACGAGCAGTACTTC. As protein: CASRPTGLDYEQYF.

V gene TRBV5-4 combines with J gene TRBJ2-2, with 7 bases matching TRBD1. The germline V gene encodes CDR1 SGHNT and CDR2 YYREEE (reference sequence). The CDR3 sequence is 13 residues long. The J segment lost 14 bases and the V segment lost 4 bases, leaving 11 bases of the junction unmatched. The DNA for the CDR3 is TGTGCCAGCAGCCCCGATGGGACAGATAAACTGTTTTTT. Encoded protein: CASSPDGTDKLFF.